The next 29 T cell receptor beta chains were all read from a single sample in a study of CD8 T cells in ankylosing spondylitis. Their target antigens are unknown. MiXCR, run by TCRdb on the 5' RACE reads, gives a single entry per CDR3 protein. The data hold almost 400,000 distinct CDR3 sequences, with about 22% observed a single time. The study's findings and limits: Blood of patients with ankylosing spondylitis appeared to be characterized by a TCR beta motif of fewer than 10 highly homologous variants.

Sequencing input: blood, either unsorted or a sorted T cell fraction (not recorded which). The receptors originated from a male donor with ankylosing spondylitis.

The rearrangement links TRBV20-1 to TRBJ2-2; no clear D gene. The CDR3 is 15 amino acids. The germline gives CDR1 DFQATT, CDR2 SNEGSKA (reference sequence). V gave up 2 bases and J gave up 1 base, with 11 bases separating them. The CDR3: CSARYGKKNTGELFF. The CDR3 DNA follows: TGCAGTGCTAGATATGGAAAAAAGAACACCGGGGAGCTGTTTTTT.

The chain has TRBV5-1 and TRBJ1-1; TRBD1 is a possible D gene (5 bases). Germline values: CDR1 SGHRS, CDR2 YFSETQ. Trimming took 0 bases from V and 4 from J, leaving 13 bases between them. The CDR3 totals 15 residues. The CDR3 here is CASSLGFRDVTEAFF. The CDR3, as DNA: TGCGCCAGCAGCTTGGGGTTCAGGGATGTCACTGAAGCTTTCTTT.

This clonotype was observed a handful of times. The rearrangement joins TRBV5-4 to TRBJ2-1; 13 nucleotides align to TRBD2. V gave up 5 bases and J gave up 5 bases; unmatched junction bases: 4. The CDR3 consists of 15 residues. Germline V gene lookup returns CDR1 SGHNT and CDR2 YYREEE (reference sequence). As DNA, the CDR3 is TGTGCCAGCAGGTCCGGACTAGCGGGAGACAATGAGCAGTTCTTC. Translated, it gives CASRSGLAGDNEQFF.

This clonotype was found a few times. This chain uses TRBV20-1 with TRBJ1-2, with a weak D call TRBD1 (5 bases). This CDR3 is built from 15 residues. Trimming cost V 0 bases and J 0 bases, with 11 bases left between them. Germline CDR1 is DFQATT and CDR2 is SNEGSKA (reference sequence). CDR3 region: CSARDQGRSNYGYTF. For the CDR3, the DNA is TGCAGTGCTAGAGACCAGGGCAGGTCTAACTATGGCTACACCTTC.

The chain recombines TRBV9 with TRBJ2-3; 8 nucleotides align to TRBD2. With V trimmed by 1 base and J by 4 bases, 11 bases remained unmatched. CDR3 length: 17 amino acids. Germline lookup yields CDR1 SGDLS and CDR2 YYNGEE. The CDR3 DNA reads TGTGCCAGCAGCGTACCAATTAGCGGGATAGGCGCAGATACGCAGTATTTT. Encoded protein: CASSVPISGIGADTQYF.

This clonotype appeared a few times. The CDR3 coding sequence is TGTGCCACCAGCAGAGGGGGCGGGACTAGAGGGGATACGCAGTATTTT. Translation: CATSRGGGTRGDTQYF. V is TRBV15 and J is TRBJ2-3, with 8 positions matching TRBD2. CDR3 size: 16 residues. V shed 1 base and J 6 bases; nucleotides not matched to a gene: 9. The germline gives CDR1 LNHNV, CDR2 YYDKDF (reference sequence).

The chain carries TRBV4-1 and TRBJ2-7, with 7 bases aligning to TRBD2. Germline V gene sequence: CDR1 MGHRA, CDR2 YSYEKL. The CDR3 covers 15 residues. V was pared by 0 bases and J by 6 bases, with 8 bases of the junction left unmatched. CDR3 sequence (DNA): TGCGCCAGCAGCCAAGACGGCGGGAGTAGCGGCGAGCAGTACTTC. Its protein product is CASSQDGGSSGEQYF.

CDR3 residues: CASSSLQGVGFEQYF. The CDR3 nucleotides read TGTGCCAGCAGCTCCCTTCAGGGGGTCGGGTTCGAGCAGTACTTC. This sequence joins TRBV7-8 and TRBJ2-7; TRBD1 matches at 7 bases. The V segment lost 4 bases and the J segment 6 bases; nucleotides outside the gene matches: 12. This CDR3 contains 15 residues. Germline CDR1 SGHVS, CDR2 FQNEAQ.

This chain links TRBV3-1 with TRBJ2-7, with D uncertain. V lost 3 bases and J lost 3, with 3 bases in between. This CDR3 is 11 amino acids long. The germline gives CDR1 LGHDT, CDR2 YNNKEL (reference sequence). This CDR3 is CASSHFYEQYF. CDR3 in DNA: TGTGCCAGCAGCCATTTCTACGAGCAGTACTTC.

This clonotype was detected a few times. The chain recombines TRBV7-9 with TRBJ1-6, with TRBD1 as a possible D gene (5 bases). CDR3 size: 14 residues. The V end lost 10 bases, the J end lost 5 bases, and 15 bases lay between the germline ends. The germline CDR1 and CDR2 sequences are SEHNR and FQNEAQ (reference sequence). CDR3 bases: TGTGCCACCAGGGCCGACCTCGATAATTCACCCCTCCACTTT. Translating it yields CATRADLDNSPLHF.

This chain links TRBV12-3 or TRBV12-4 with TRBJ2-1; TRBD2 is a possible D gene (5 bases). With 4 bases removed from V and 1 base from J, the gap between germline ends came to 8 bases. The CDR3 length is 14 residues. The CDR3 nucleotides are TGTGCCAGCAGTTCCAGCGGATCCTACAATGAGCAGTTCTTC. Its protein product is CASSSSGSYNEQFF.

The sample holds many counts of this clonotype. This chain connects TRBV12-3 or TRBV12-4 to TRBJ2-1, with 8 bases matching TRBD2. The CDR3 contains 14 residues. The V and J ends lost 6 bases and 4 bases, in that order; junction bases with no gene match: 5. The CDR3 coding sequence is TGTGCCAGCAGCTCGGGAGGGCGGTACAATGAGCAGTTCTTC. Encoded protein: CASSSGGRYNEQFF.

This clonotype was observed a few times. The V call is TRBV7-9, the J call TRBJ1-4; D may be TRBD1 (5 bases). Looked up from germline, CDR1 is SEHNR and CDR2 is FQNEAQ (reference sequence). CDR3 length equals 13 residues. V gave up 8 bases and J gave up 8 bases, with 15 bases separating them. CDR3: CASQIGGGEKLFF. The CDR3, as DNA: TGTGCCAGCCAAATTGGGGGAGGCGAAAAACTGTTTTTT.

There are many counts of this clonotype. The chain joins TRBV11-2 to TRBJ2-1; D is unresolved. Germline CDR1 SGHAT, CDR2 FQNNGV. The CDR3 extends over 14 amino acids. V was trimmed by 5 bases and J by 1 base, leaving 9 bases between them. CDR3 sequence reads: CASSPSGSYNEQFF. CDR3 DNA sequence: TGTGCCAGCAGCCCGTCGGGTTCCTACAATGAGCAGTTCTTC. Filled out from reference TRBV11-2 and TRBJ2-1, the complete variable domain reads EAGVAQSPRYKIIEKRQSVAFWCNPISGHATLYWYQQILGQGPKLLIQFQNNGVVDDSQLPKDRFSAERLKGVDSTLKIQPAKLEDSAVYLCASSPSGSYNEQFFGPGTRLTVL.

There are a few counts of this clonotype. The genes are TRBV5-1 and TRBJ2-7, with 15 bases identical to TRBD2. The J segment lost 5 bases and the V segment lost 0 bases, leaving 6 bases of the junction unmatched. The length of the CDR3 is 17 residues. Looked up from germline, CDR1 is SGHRS and CDR2 is YFSETQ. The CDR3 sequence is CASSLDGLAGGPNEQYF. DNA of the CDR3: TGCGCCAGCAGCTTGGACGGACTAGCGGGAGGGCCCAACGAGCAGTACTTC.

The chain combines TRBV27 with TRBJ1-4, with D perhaps matching TRBD1 (6 bases). V lost 0 bases and J lost 9, with 20 bases in between. CDR3 length equals 17 residues. Germline V lookup: CDR1 MNHEY, CDR2 SMNVEV (reference sequence). CDR3 sequence (DNA): TGTGCCAGCAGTTTATCCTCAGGACAGTCGGACATGAAAAAACTGTTTTTT. It encodes CASSLSSGQSDMKKLFF.

A note on this clonotype: The CDR3 carries no conserved terminal phenylalanine or tryptophan, so it likely arises from a read error. The V and J genes are TRBV10-3 and TRBJ2-7; 7 bases match TRBD1. The CDR3 consists of 14 residues. J gave up 3 bases and V 6 bases, and 8 bases lay outside the gene matches. CDR1 and CDR2 from the germline V gene are ENHRY and SYGVKD. CDR3 sequence (DNA): TGTGCCATCAGCGCCGGGACAGAGAACTACGAGCAGTACTCC. Translating it yields CAISAGTENYEQYS.

The rearrangement links TRBV9 to TRBJ2-5; 7 positions match TRBD2. Germline assignment: CDR1 SGDLS and CDR2 YYNGEE. CDR3 size: 15 residues. Trimming at V came to 4 bases and at J to 4 bases, leaving 10 bases not matched to a gene. CDR3 nucleotides: TGTGCCAGCAGCCCACGACTATGGGAGGGAGAGACCCAGTACTTC. Translated, it gives CASSPRLWEGETQYF.

This clonotype has only a few counts. The chain couples TRBV28 to TRBJ1-5; D gene unclear. CDR3 size: 14 residues. CDR1 and CDR2 (germline): MDHEN, SYDVKM. Between the trimmed V and J ends, which lost 5 bases and 2 bases, there was a span of 10 bases. For the CDR3, the DNA is TGTGCCAGCAGTCCTATCTATGGCAATCAGCCCCAGCATTTT. Translation gives CASSPIYGNQPQHF.

The chain uses TRBV7-8 and TRBJ1-6; D remains unclear. The CDR3 runs 15 residues. CDR1 is SGHVS, CDR2 FQNEAQ, per germline. The V end was cut by 5 bases, the J end by 10 bases, with 18 bases between. Here the CDR3 reads CASSPNGPRNSPLHF. CDR3 nucleotide sequence: TGTGCCAGCAGCCCCAACGGTCCGAGAAACTCACCCCTCCACTTT.

This clonotype was seen a handful of times. V usage is TRBV4-3 and J usage is TRBJ1-1; D may be TRBD1 (5 bases). The CDR3 covers 15 residues. Germline-derived CDR1 and CDR2 are LGHNA and YSLEER. V lost 4 bases, J lost 1 base, and 13 bases lay in between. CDR3 nucleotide sequence: TGCGCCAGCAGCCTATTGGGGGAGGGGAACACTGAAGCTTTCTTT. Translated, it gives CASSLLGEGNTEAFF.

The chain is built from TRBV5-5 and TRBJ1-5, with 10 bases that match TRBD1. This CDR3 contains 15 residues. From germline, CDR1 is SGHKS and CDR2 YYEKEE (reference sequence). V was clipped by 2 bases and J by 7 bases; unmatched bases: 6. CDR3 DNA: TGTGCCAGCAGCTTCGGGACAGGGGTTGGACAGCCCCAGCATTTT. Protein sequence: CASSFGTGVGQPQHF.

V and J are TRBV3-1 and TRBJ2-6; TRBD2 aligns across 7 bases. V gave up 3 bases and J gave up 5 bases; unmatched junction bases: 4. Germline assignment: CDR1 LGHDT and CDR2 YNNKEL (reference sequence). The CDR3 is made up of 15 amino acids. DNA of the CDR3: TGTGCCAGCAGCCAGGGGCGGGGGAGGGCCAACGTCCTGACTTTC. Its protein product is CASSQGRGRANVLTF.

V usage is TRBV12-3 or TRBV12-4 and J usage is TRBJ1-4, with D maybe TRBD1 (6 bases). Trimming shortened V by 5 bases and J by 7 bases, and 17 bases separated the two germline ends. The CDR3 runs 15 residues. CDR3 in DNA: TGTGCCAGCAGTCCCAGTGAACAAGGGGGTGAAAAACTGTTTTTT. This codes for CASSPSEQGGEKLFF.

To note about this clonotype: Since no conserved phenylalanine or tryptophan closes the CDR3, a read error is the likely cause. The CDR3 DNA reads as TGCAGCGTTGACTCCTACAATGAGCAGTTCTTA. Protein: CSVDSYNEQFL. The J gene is TRBJ2-1, the V gene TRBV29-1; no clear D gene. The ends were cut back, 3 bases at V and 0 bases at J, with 0 bases in the middle. Per germline, CDR1 SQVTM and CDR2 ANQGSEA. The CDR3 runs 11 residues.

The chain uses TRBV7-9 and TRBJ2-7; D remains ambiguous. The germline gives CDR1 SEHNR, CDR2 FQNEAQ (reference sequence). This CDR3 region has 14 residues. The V end was cut by 1 base, the J end by 2 bases, with 9 bases between. The CDR3 sequence is CASSLGANPYEQYF. The CDR3 DNA reads TGTGCCAGCAGCTTAGGGGCAAACCCCTACGAGCAGTACTTC.

The J gene is TRBJ2-7, the V gene TRBV6-2 or TRBV6-3, with 14 positions matching TRBD2. CDR3 length: 14 residues. The V gene end was trimmed by 6 bases and the J gene end by 6 bases; junction bases not matched to a gene: 4. Germline V gives CDR1 MNHEY, CDR2 SVGEGT. CDR3 DNA: TGTGCCAGCAGGCGCGGACTAGCGGGAGGCGAGCAGTACTTC. Protein: CASRRGLAGGEQYF.

J is TRBJ2-1 and V is TRBV6-1; D is unclear. With 9 bases removed from V and 9 bases from J, the gap between germline ends came to 21 bases. The CDR3 sequence is 14 residues long. Per the germline V gene, CDR1 is MNHNS and CDR2 is SASEGT. Written as DNA, the CDR3 is TGTGCCAGTACTAAGACAAGCCCCTTGGGTGAGCAGTTCTTC. This sequence encodes CASTKTSPLGEQFF.

This clonotype was seen a handful of times. The CDR3 DNA follows: TGTGCCAGCAGCCGACGGGAGGACAGGTCGTACTATGGCTACACCTTC. This gives the protein CASSRREDRSYYGYTF. The genes are TRBV3-1 and TRBJ1-2; 7 bases align to TRBD1. This CDR3 region has 16 residues. V shed 4 bases and J 3 bases; nucleotides not matched to a gene: 11. Germline CDR1 LGHDT, CDR2 YNNKEL (reference sequence).